This T cell receptor beta chain was retrieved from a study of blood T cells in healthy people across ages. This clonotype has a handful of counts. V was pared by 4 bases and J by 11 bases, with 9 bases of the junction left unmatched. Per the germline V gene, CDR1 is SGHTA and CDR2 is FQGTGA. The CDR3 loop spans 13 amino acids. Together with a sample-barcoded 5' primer, a J-beta primer mix was included in a second PCR lasting about 6 to 11 cycles. The template-switch adaptor was a 5' adaptor with 12 random nucleotides. It tagged each cDNA molecule. TCRdb recomputed calls from the 5' RACE reads with MiXCR, one row per CDR3 protein. Counted here are some 710,000 distinct CDR3 sequences, around half occurring once; the ten biggest clones make up 15% to 20%.

This clonotype was sampled from a man older than 75 in good health. Sequences were obtained from blood. The chain has TRBV7-3 and TRBJ2-5; 8 nucleotides agree with TRBD2. In DNA, the CDR3 is TGTGCCAGCAGCTCAAGCGGGAGCAATGAGCAGTACTTC. Protein: CASSSSGSNEQYF.